Sequencing of this T cell receptor (beta chain) was carried out in a study of OX40 agonist ivuxolimab in advanced cancers. Study as a whole: In three patients, partial responses were observed, one with hepatocellular carcinoma and two with cutaneous melanoma. Study-wide results and caveats: Among T cells, CD8+ cells averaged more expanded clones than CD4+ cells.

Data came from immunoSEQ multiplex PCR; TCRdb stores just in-frame clones and leaves some out. The sample gives around 72,000 clones, 70% to 90% of which show up once; 2.5% to 3% is in the top ten. This clone has only one observation. Its antigen is undetermined. Germline-derived CDR1 and CDR2 are SGHRS and YFSETQ. The CDR3 runs to 16 residues. J gave up 7 bases and V 4 bases, and 9 bases lay outside the gene matches. The chain is built from TRBV5-1 and TRBJ2-2, with 11 bases identical to TRBD1. The sequence was obtained from an adult with an advanced solid tumor such as melanoma, head and neck, liver or kidney cancer. Here the sequenced sample was CD4+ or CD8+ T cells sorted from blood, taken in a trial of the OX40 agonist ivuxolimab. CDR3 bases: TGCGCCAGCAGCAACCCAGGACAGGGGGCTTTCGGGGAGCTGTTTTTT. This encodes CASSNPGQGAFGELFF.